The 9 T cell receptor beta chains in this list originate from one sample, sequenced in a study of shared clonotypes between healthy human individuals. This table comes from immunoSEQ multiplex PCR, and its TCRdb copy is limited to in-frame clones, with some not included. The data contain approximately 1.5 million clones, 95% to 99% of them singletons. The sample was naive CD4+ T cells sorted from blood. Subset meaning: CD45RA+ positively selected. Source of these receptors: a man aged 25 to 40 in good health.

V and J are TRBV2 and TRBJ1-1; a possible D gene is TRBD1 (5 bases). V lost 5 bases and J lost 5, with 12 bases in between. In germline, CDR1 is SNHLY, CDR2 FYNNEI. This CDR3 spans 13 amino acids. In DNA form, the CDR3 reads TGTGCCAGCAGTAGCATTGGGGGTACTGAAGCTTTCTTT. As protein: CASSSIGGTEAFF.

This rearrangement joins TRBV2 to TRBJ2-3; TRBD2 matches at 9 bases. CDR1 and CDR2 (germline): SNHLY, FYNNEI. The CDR3 covers 15 residues. V dropped 1 base and J dropped 6; count of bases not matched to a gene: 5. The CDR3 is CASSEGAGGGDTQYF. As DNA, the CDR3 is TGTGCCAGCAGTGAAGGAGCGGGGGGTGGGGATACGCAGTATTTT.

This sequence joins TRBV19 and TRBJ2-5; D remains ambiguous. The ends were cut back, 3 bases at V and 2 bases at J, with 13 bases in the middle. CDR1 LNHDA and CDR2 SQIVND come from the germline V gene (reference sequence). The length of the CDR3 is 15 residues. CDR3 amino acids: CASSMGSMRQETQYF. Written as DNA, the CDR3 is TGTGCCAGTAGTATGGGTTCGATGAGACAAGAGACCCAGTACTTC.

The chain employs TRBV10-3 and TRBJ1-2; D unclear. Germline V gene lookup returns CDR1 ENHRY and CDR2 SYGVKD. The CDR3 extends over 13 amino acids. Trimming took off 3 bases at V and 5 bases at J, with 10 bases between the two ends. The CDR3 DNA reads as TGTGCCATCAGTGATTCCCCTCAATATGGCTACACCTTC. It translates to CAISDSPQYGYTF.

The chain carries TRBV5-1 and TRBJ2-3, with a tentative D call TRBD2 (5 bases). The CDR3 is 16 amino acids. Germline V gives CDR1 SGHRS, CDR2 YFSETQ. The germline V and J ends were trimmed by 2 bases and 2 bases, with 15 bases remaining between them. The CDR3 sequence: CASSFGPLAPTDTQYF. CDR3 nucleotides: TGCGCCAGCAGCTTTGGGCCCCTAGCCCCCACAGATACGCAGTATTTT.

As concerns this clone: In the same sample, other DNA sequences code for this CDR3. The rearrangement links TRBV5-6 to TRBJ2-5; the D gene is possibly TRBD1 (5 bases). The CDR3 consists of 13 residues. Germline CDR1 reads SGHDT; CDR2 reads YYEEEE. The V end was cut by 1 base, the J end by 5 bases, with 9 bases between. This CDR3 is CASSLFSGETQYF. The CDR3 region has the DNA TGTGCCAGCAGCTTGTTTTCAGGGGAGACCCAGTACTTC. Supplemented by reference TRBV5-6 and TRBJ2-5, the full variable domain reads DAGVTQSPTHLIKTRGQQVTLRCSPKSGHDTVSWYQQALGQGPQFIFQYYEEEERQRGNFPDRFSGHQFPNYSSELNVNALLLGDSALYLCASSLFSGETQYFGPGTRLLVL.

This rearrangement joins TRBV5-5 to TRBJ1-5; TRBD1 matches 9 bases. Germline-derived CDR1 and CDR2 are SGHKS and YYEKEE (reference sequence). The CDR3 runs 14 residues. The V segment lost 3 bases and the J segment 6 bases; nucleotides outside the gene matches: 4. CDR3 sequence: CASSSGTGFQPQHF. For the CDR3, the DNA is TGTGCCAGCAGCTCCGGGACAGGGTTTCAGCCCCAGCATTTT.

This clone came up a few times. The chain links TRBV6-1 to TRBJ2-2; D uncertain. Germline CDR1 is MNHNS and CDR2 is SASEGT. The CDR3 runs 15 residues. Trimming pared 7 bases from V and 2 bases from J, leaving 14 bases between. Written as DNA, the CDR3 is TGTGCCAGCACCGCTACGGCGACTAACACCGGGGAGCTGTTTTTT. It specifies CASTATATNTGELFF.

The chain uses TRBV7-9 and TRBJ2-4; 8 nucleotides line up with TRBD1. Per the germline V gene, CDR1 is SEHNR and CDR2 is FQNEAQ (reference sequence). V trimming: 5 bases; J trimming: 0 bases; junction bases outside the gene matches: 3. This CDR3 is built from 15 residues. CDR3 nucleotides: TGTGCCAGCAGCACCGACAGGGGAGCCAAAAACATTCAGTACTTC. Its translation: CASSTDRGAKNIQYF.